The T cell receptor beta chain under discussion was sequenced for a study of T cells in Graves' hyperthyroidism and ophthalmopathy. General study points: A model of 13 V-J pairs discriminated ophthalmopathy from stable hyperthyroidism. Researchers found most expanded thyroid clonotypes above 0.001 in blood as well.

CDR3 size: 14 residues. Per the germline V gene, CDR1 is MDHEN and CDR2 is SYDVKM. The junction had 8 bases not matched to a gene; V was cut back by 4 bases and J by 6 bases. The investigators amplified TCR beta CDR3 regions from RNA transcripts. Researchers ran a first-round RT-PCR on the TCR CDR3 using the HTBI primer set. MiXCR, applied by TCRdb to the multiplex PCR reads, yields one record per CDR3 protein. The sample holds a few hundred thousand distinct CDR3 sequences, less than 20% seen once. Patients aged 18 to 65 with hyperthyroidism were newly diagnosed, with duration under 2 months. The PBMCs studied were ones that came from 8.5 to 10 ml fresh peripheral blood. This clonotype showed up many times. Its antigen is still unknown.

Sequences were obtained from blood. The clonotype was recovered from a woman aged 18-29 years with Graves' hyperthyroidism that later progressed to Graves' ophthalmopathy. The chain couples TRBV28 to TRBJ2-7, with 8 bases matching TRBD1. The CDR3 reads CASSSLGTGPEQYF. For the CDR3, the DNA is TGTGCCAGCAGTTCCCTTGGGACAGGACCCGAGCAGTACTTC.